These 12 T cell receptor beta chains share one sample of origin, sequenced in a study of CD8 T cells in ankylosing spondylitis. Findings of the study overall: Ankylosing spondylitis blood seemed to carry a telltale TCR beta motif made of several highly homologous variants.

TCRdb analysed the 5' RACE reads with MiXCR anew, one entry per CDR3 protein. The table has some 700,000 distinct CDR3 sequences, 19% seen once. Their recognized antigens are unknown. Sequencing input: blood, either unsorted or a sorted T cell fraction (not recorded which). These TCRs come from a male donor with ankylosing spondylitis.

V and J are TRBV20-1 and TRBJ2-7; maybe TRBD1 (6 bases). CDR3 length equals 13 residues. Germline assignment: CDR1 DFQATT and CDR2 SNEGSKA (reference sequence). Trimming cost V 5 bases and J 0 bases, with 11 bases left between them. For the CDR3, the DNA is TGCAGTGCTCGGGACATGTTCTCCTACGAGCAGTACTTC. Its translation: CSARDMFSYEQYF.

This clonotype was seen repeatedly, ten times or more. CDR3 in amino acids: CASSLWVSTEAFF. In nucleotides, the CDR3 is TGCGCCAGCAGCTTGTGGGTGAGCACTGAAGCTTTCTTT. The chain has TRBV5-1 and TRBJ1-1; no firm D call. This CDR3 contains 13 residues. V was cut by 1 base and J by 4 bases, with 8 bases left in between. In germline, CDR1 is SGHRS, CDR2 YFSETQ.

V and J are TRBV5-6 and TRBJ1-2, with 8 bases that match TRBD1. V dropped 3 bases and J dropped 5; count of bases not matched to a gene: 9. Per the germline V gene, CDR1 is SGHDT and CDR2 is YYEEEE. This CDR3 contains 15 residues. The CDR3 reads CASSSAPGQAYGYTF. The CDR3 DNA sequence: TGTGCCAGCAGCTCGGCTCCGGGACAGGCGTATGGCTACACCTTC.

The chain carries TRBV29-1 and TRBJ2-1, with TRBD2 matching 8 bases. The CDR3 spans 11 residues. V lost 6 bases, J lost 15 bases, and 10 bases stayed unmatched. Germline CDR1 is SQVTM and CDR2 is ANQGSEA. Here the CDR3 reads CSVQSWTSMFF. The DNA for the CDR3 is TGCAGCGTCCAATCCTGGACTAGCATGTTCTTC.

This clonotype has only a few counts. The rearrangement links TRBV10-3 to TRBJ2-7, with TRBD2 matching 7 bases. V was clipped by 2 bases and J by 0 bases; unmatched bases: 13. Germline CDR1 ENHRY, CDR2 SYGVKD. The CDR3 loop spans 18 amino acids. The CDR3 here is CAISEPKGGRGSSYEQYF. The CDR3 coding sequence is TGTGCCATCAGTGAGCCCAAGGGAGGGCGGGGGAGCTCCTACGAGCAGTACTTC.

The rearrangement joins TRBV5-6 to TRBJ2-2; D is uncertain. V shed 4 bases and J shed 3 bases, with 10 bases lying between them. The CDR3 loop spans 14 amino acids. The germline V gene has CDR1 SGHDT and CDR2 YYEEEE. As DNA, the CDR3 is TGTGCCAGCAGCGCAAGGAGAGACACCGGGGAGCTGTTTTTT. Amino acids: CASSARRDTGELFF.

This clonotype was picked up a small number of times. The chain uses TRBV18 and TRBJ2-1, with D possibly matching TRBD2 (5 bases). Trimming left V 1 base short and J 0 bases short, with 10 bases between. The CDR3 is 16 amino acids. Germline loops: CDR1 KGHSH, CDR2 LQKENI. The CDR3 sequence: CASSPLVAHSYNEQFF. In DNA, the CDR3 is TGTGCCAGCTCACCACTCGTAGCGCACTCCTACAATGAGCAGTTCTTC. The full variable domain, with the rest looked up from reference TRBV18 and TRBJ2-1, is NAGVMQNPRHLVRRRGQEARLRCSPMKGHSHVYWYRQLPEEGLKFMVYLQKENIIDESGMPKERFSAEFPKEGPSILRIQQVVRGDSAAYFCASSPLVAHSYNEQFFGPGTRLTVL.

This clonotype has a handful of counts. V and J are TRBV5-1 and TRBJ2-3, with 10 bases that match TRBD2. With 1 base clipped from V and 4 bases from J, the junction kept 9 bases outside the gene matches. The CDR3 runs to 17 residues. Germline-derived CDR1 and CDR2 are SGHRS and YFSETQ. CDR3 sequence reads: CASSLRASGSVADTQYF. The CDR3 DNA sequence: TGCGCCAGCAGCTTGAGGGCTAGCGGGAGCGTCGCAGATACGCAGTATTTT.

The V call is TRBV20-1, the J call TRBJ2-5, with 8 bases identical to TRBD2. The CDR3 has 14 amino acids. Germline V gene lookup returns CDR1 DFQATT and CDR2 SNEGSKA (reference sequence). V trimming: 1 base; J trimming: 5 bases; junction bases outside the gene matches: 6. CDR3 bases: TGCAGTGCTAGAGCGGGACTAGTGATTGAGACCCAGTACTTC. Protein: CSARAGLVIETQYF.

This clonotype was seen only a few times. In nucleotides, the CDR3 is TGTGCCAGCAGCCCCCGCCCGAGGGGGGCGCATAATGAGCAGTTCTTC. Translation gives CASSPRPRGAHNEQFF. This chain uses TRBV27 with TRBJ2-1; D might be TRBD1 or TRBD2, each matching 6 bases. Trimming removed 6 bases from V and 7 bases from J, with 22 bases in between. This CDR3 comprises 16 residues. Germline lookup yields CDR1 MNHEY and CDR2 SMNVEV (reference sequence).

CDR3 residues: CASTPGGGRKNIQYF. The CDR3 region has the DNA TGTGCCAGCACTCCTGGTGGGGGAAGGAAAAACATTCAGTACTTC. The chain is built from TRBV12-3 or TRBV12-4 and TRBJ2-4; D tentatively fits TRBD1 or TRBD2 (5 bases each). Trimming took off 7 bases at V and 4 bases at J, with 17 bases between the two ends. There are 15 residues in the CDR3.

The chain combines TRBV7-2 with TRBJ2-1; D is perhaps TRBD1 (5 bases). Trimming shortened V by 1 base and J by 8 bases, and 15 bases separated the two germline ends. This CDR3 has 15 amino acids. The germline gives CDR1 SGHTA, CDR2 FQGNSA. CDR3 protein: CASSLVGSRADEQFF. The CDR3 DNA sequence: TGTGCCAGCAGCTTAGTAGGATCCAGGGCTGATGAGCAGTTCTTC.